A single sample is the source of the 20 T cell receptor beta chains below, sequenced in a study of blood T cell repertoires in COVID-19. This table comes from immunoSEQ multiplex PCR, and its TCRdb copy is limited to in-frame clones, with some not included. The sample includes more than 300,000 clones, about 89% of them seen just once. Sequences were obtained from PBMCs or T cells enriched from blood (not recorded which). All receptors derive from a woman between 40 and 50 years old who had been exposed to COVID-19.

The CDR3 protein is CASSQATTRGRAIGYEQYF. For the CDR3, the DNA is TGTGCCAGCAGCCAAGCCACTACCCGCGGGAGGGCCATAGGTTACGAGCAGTACTTC. This chain links TRBV4-2 with TRBJ2-7, with 9 positions matching TRBD2. Germline trimming cut 1 base from V and 4 bases from J; bases unmatched to any gene: 17. The CDR3 extends over 19 amino acids. Looked up from germline, CDR1 is LGHNA and CDR2 is YNFKEQ.

CDR3 in DNA: TGTGCCAGCAGTGAAACGGACATTCGTTCACCCCTCCACTTT. It is translated as CASSETDIRSPLHF. The chain links TRBV2 to TRBJ1-6; possible D gene TRBD1, 5 bases. Germline assignment: CDR1 SNHLY and CDR2 FYNNEI. The CDR3 runs to 14 residues. The V and J ends lost 2 bases and 9 bases respectively, with 11 bases between them. Complete variable domain (other parts from reference TRBV2 and TRBJ1-6): EPEVTQTPSHQVTQMGQEVILRCVPISNHLYFYWYRQILGQKVEFLVSFYNNEISEKSEIFDDQFSVERPDGSNFTLKIRSTKLEDSAMYFCASSETDIRSPLHFGNGTRLTVT.

The chain recombines TRBV24-1 with TRBJ2-3; 8 bases match TRBD1. Germline lookup yields CDR1 KGHDR and CDR2 SFDVKD. This CDR3 is 15 amino acids long. Germline trimming cut 3 bases from V and 4 bases from J; bases unmatched to any gene: 5. This CDR3 reads CATSDVVQGADTQYF. CDR3 bases: TGTGCCACCAGTGATGTGGTACAGGGGGCAGATACGCAGTATTTT.

V is TRBV9 and J is TRBJ1-5; TRBD1 is a possible D gene (6 bases). V was cut by 2 bases and J by 0 bases, with 9 bases left in between. The CDR3 sequence is 15 residues long. The germline V gene has CDR1 SGDLS and CDR2 YYNGEE. The CDR3 sequence: CASSVTGLSNQPQHF. CDR3 DNA sequence: TGTGCCAGCAGCGTGACAGGACTTAGCAATCAGCCCCAGCATTTT.

V and J are TRBV29-1 and TRBJ2-7; a possible D gene is TRBD1 (5 bases). V gave up 5 bases and J gave up 3 bases, with 11 bases separating them. CDR3 length: 12 residues. CDR1 is SQVTM, CDR2 ANQGSEA, per germline. DNA of the CDR3: TGCAGCGTTTCAGGGTCCCTCTACGAGCAGTACTTC. Protein product: CSVSGSLYEQYF.

This chain links TRBV5-6 with TRBJ2-7, with TRBD1 matching over 8 bases. J gave up 6 bases and V 0 bases, and 5 bases lay outside the gene matches. The CDR3 length is 14 residues. Germline CDR1 SGHDT, CDR2 YYEEEE. CDR3 in amino acids: CASSLADRGSEQYF. CDR3 nucleotide sequence: TGTGCCAGCAGCTTGGCCGACAGGGGAAGCGAGCAGTACTTC. Looking up the rest from reference TRBV5-6 and TRBJ2-7 gives the full variable domain: DAGVTQSPTHLIKTRGQQVTLRCSPKSGHDTVSWYQQALGQGPQFIFQYYEEEERQRGNFPDRFSGHQFPNYSSELNVNALLLGDSALYLCASSLADRGSEQYFGPGTRLTVT.

This clone was recorded only once. The chain recombines TRBV3-1 (or the pseudogene TRBV3-2) with TRBJ2-1; D ambiguous. V was clipped by 4 bases and J by 5 bases, with 6 bases between them. The CDR3 totals 12 residues. Germline V lookup: CDR1 LGHDT, CDR2 YNNKEL (reference sequence). The chain's CDR3 is CASSRVDNEQFF. The CDR3 DNA is TGTGCCAGCAGCCGCGTCGACAATGAGCAGTTCTTC.

V usage is TRBV7-2 and J usage is TRBJ1-2; 7 nucleotides line up with TRBD1. This CDR3 contains 15 residues. Per the germline V gene, CDR1 is SGHTA and CDR2 is FQGNSA. The V gene end was trimmed by 2 bases and the J gene end by 7 bases; junction bases not matched to a gene: 10. The CDR3 sequence: CASSLLTGSPFGYTF. CDR3 in DNA: TGTGCCAGCAGCTTATTGACAGGGTCCCCATTTGGCTACACCTTC.

The chain carries TRBV3-1 (or the pseudogene TRBV3-2) and TRBJ2-7, with D possibly TRBD2 on 5 matching bases. Trimming cost V 0 bases and J 6 bases, with 12 bases left between them. The germline V gene encodes CDR1 LGHDT and CDR2 YNNKEL (reference sequence). The CDR3 extends over 14 amino acids. This CDR3 reads CASSQDRGLGEQYF. CDR3 bases: TGTGCCAGCAGCCAAGATAGAGGGTTAGGCGAGCAGTACTTC.

The chain recombines TRBV12-5 with TRBJ1-4, with 9 bases that match TRBD1. CDR3 size: 17 residues. V lost 3 bases, J lost 7 bases, and 12 bases stayed unmatched. Germline CDR1 and CDR2: LGHNT and FRNRAP. The CDR3 protein is CASGFRVGDRDPEKLFF. In DNA form, the CDR3 reads TGTGCTAGTGGTTTTAGGGTGGGGGACAGGGATCCTGAAAAACTGTTTTTT. The whole variable domain, filled in from reference TRBV12-5 and TRBJ1-4, reads DARVTQTPRHKVTEMGQEVTMRCQPILGHNTVFWYRQTMMQGLELLAYFRNRAPLDDSGMPKDRFSAEMPDATLATLKIQPSEPRDSAVYFCASGFRVGDRDPEKLFFGSGTQLSVL.

This chain connects TRBV7-6 to TRBJ1-2; 7 positions agree with TRBD1. The junction had 14 bases not matched to a gene; V was cut back by 5 bases and J by 8 bases. Germline V gives CDR1 SGHVS, CDR2 FNYEAQ. This CDR3 has 15 residues. The CDR3 region is CASSLVGLSGGGYTF. The CDR3 bases are TGTGCCAGCAGCCTGGTGGGCTTGTCAGGGGGAGGCTACACCTTC.

Remarks on this clone: The same CDR3 can be traced to other DNA sequences in this sample. V gene TRBV19 combines with J gene TRBJ1-3; D unclear. The germline V gene encodes CDR1 LNHDA and CDR2 SQIVND (reference sequence). The length of the CDR3 is 14 residues. Trimming cost V 2 bases and J 1 base, with 6 bases left between them. The CDR3 loop reads CASSIRGSGNTIYF. For the CDR3, the DNA is TGTGCCAGTAGTATAAGAGGGTCTGGAAACACCATATATTTT.

The chain employs TRBV9 and TRBJ2-7; tentatively, D is TRBD1 (7 bases). V lost 0 bases, J lost 5 bases, and 18 bases lay in between. The CDR3 length is 16 residues. Germline-derived CDR1 and CDR2 are SGDLS and YYNGEE. CDR3 coding DNA: TGTGCCAGCAGCGTAGCTACTGGCAGGGGGGACAACGAGCAGTACTTC. Translating gives CASSVATGRGDNEQYF.

The chain couples TRBV15 to TRBJ1-1, with 8 bases lining up with TRBD1. Germline assignment: CDR1 LNHNV and CDR2 YYDKDF (reference sequence). CDR3 length: 15 residues. Unmatched junction bases numbered 5, after V lost 0 bases and J lost 5 bases. In nucleotides, the CDR3 is TGTGCCACCAGCAGAGAGGACAGGGCGGGGACTGAAGCTTTCTTT. Protein product: CATSREDRAGTEAFF.

This chain uses TRBV5-1 with TRBJ2-5, with D unclear. Trimming cost V 2 bases and J 2 bases, with 7 bases left between them. There are 13 residues in the CDR3. Germline CDR1 reads SGHRS; CDR2 reads YFSETQ. Here the CDR3 reads CASSFSEQETQYF. CDR3 nucleotides: TGCGCCAGCAGCTTCTCGGAGCAAGAGACCCAGTACTTC.

The genes are TRBV18 and TRBJ1-4; D not certain. The CDR3 runs 17 residues. V gave up 3 bases and J gave up 4 bases, with 18 bases separating them. CDR1 is KGHSH and CDR2 is LQKENI in the germline V gene. Written as DNA, the CDR3 is TGTGCCAGCTCACCTACCAACGCTCGCGCGGATAATGAAAAACTGTTTTTT. Amino acids: CASSPTNARADNEKLFF.

This rearrangement joins TRBV9 to TRBJ2-3; 11 nucleotides match TRBD2. V lost 3 bases and J lost 3; bases outside the gene matches: 3. There are 15 residues in the CDR3. Germline-derived CDR1 and CDR2 are SGDLS and YYNGEE. In nucleotides, the CDR3 is TGTGCCAGCAGCGCACTAGCGGGAGAAACAGATACGCAGTATTTT. It specifies CASSALAGETDTQYF.

The chain links TRBV5-1 to TRBJ1-1; 8 bases line up with TRBD1. Looked up from germline, CDR1 is SGHRS and CDR2 is YFSETQ. The CDR3 runs 16 residues. V was pared by 4 bases and J by 1 base, with 9 bases of the junction left unmatched. CDR3 nucleotide sequence: TGCGCCAGCAGCGCGATCGGGACAGGCGAGAACACTGAAGCTTTCTTT. Protein product: CASSAIGTGENTEAFF.

This chain uses TRBV10-3 with TRBJ2-7; 8 bases match TRBD1. The V and J ends lost 3 bases and 3 bases, in that order; junction bases with no gene match: 10. CDR1 ENHRY and CDR2 SYGVKD come from the germline V gene. The CDR3 spans 16 residues. CDR3 loop: CAISDTRGLGYYEQYF. Here the CDR3 DNA reads TGTGCCATCAGTGACACCAGGGGGCTGGGATACTACGAGCAGTACTTC.

This clone is a singleton in its sample. The genes are TRBV5-1 and TRBJ2-1; 14 positions agree with TRBD2. The germline gives CDR1 SGHRS, CDR2 YFSETQ. This CDR3 is built from 16 residues. V dropped 4 bases and J dropped 8; count of bases not matched to a gene: 8. DNA for the CDR3: TGCGCCAGCAGCCCCGGGGGACTAGCGGGAGACGATGAGCAGTTCTTC. Protein sequence: CASSPGGLAGDDEQFF. Filled out from reference TRBV5-1 and TRBJ2-1, the complete variable domain reads KAGVTQTPRYLIKTRGQQVTLSCSPISGHRSVSWYQQTPGQGLQFLFEYFSETQRNKGNFPGRFSGRQFSNSRSEMNVSTLELGDSALYLCASSPGGLAGDDEQFFGPGTRLTVL.